The TCR beta chain described here comes from a study of blood T cell repertoires in COVID-19 (dated by TCRdb to 2018 to 2020). Concerning the study at large: Samples covering the acute and convalescent phases of COVID-19 were provided by collaborators in the United States, Italy and Spain. A de-identified subject ID, COVID-19 status, age in years and sex were almost always included in the sample metadata. Deeply sampled blood TCRbeta repertoires from subjects exposed to, actively infected with, or recovered from COVID-19 were included in the dataset. The samples were drawn from the first 160 participants of the ongoing ImmuneRACE study and from some 1,300 subjects provided by 6 global collaborators. The repertoires were released in a freely available public database meant as a resource for research on the immune response to SARS-CoV-2. The material from the prospective study consisted of cDNA or gDNA derived from T cells, B-cell-depleted T cells, or PBMCs. Where HLA class I and class II types were available, the types were taken from metadata supplied by the sample provider, not from assay-based typing. Overall results and qualifications from the work: The amount of clinical and demographic metadata varied by source and participant and was provided uncurated.

TCRbeta CDR3 regions were amplified from genomic DNA using the immunoSEQ Assay, a bias-controlled multiplex PCR. The authors' analysis ran thus. The number of nucleated cells in each sample was estimated by amplification of reference gene primers within the assay. Sequence reads were collapsed and filtered to measure the absolute abundance of every unique TCRbeta CDR3 rearrangement. For each sample, productive Simpson clonality was calculated as the square root of Simpson's diversity index across productive rearrangements. TCRdb took this table from immuneACCESS and kept in-frame rearrangements with V and J called. Such tables lack part of the clones; where checked against another copy, unresolved V genes explain under half of the gap, and the rest is unexplained. That table is the source of V, J and clone size, and D and trimming were worked out from the DNA. The sample has around 65,000 clones on record, 76% of them singletons. Approximately 6.8% of the sample is in the top ten clones.

Collaborating institutions collected whole blood in K2EDTA tubes following their own protocols. For TCRbeta analysis, collaborator samples were shipped as frozen whole blood, as isolated PBMCs, or as DNA extracted from either sample type. Including the terminal cysteine and phenylalanine, the CDR3 comprises 14 residues. Only CDR3 DNA is held: 42 bases, read in frame from base 1. The trim is 4 bases for V and 8 bases for J, with a gap of 17 bases between the germline ends. According to the germline V gene, CDR1 reads MGHDK and CDR2 reads SYGVNS. This clone showed up just a few times. Its antigen remains undetermined. No clone much larger than this one lies a single base away; base qualities are absent.

The chain is assembled from TRBV25-1 and TRBJ1-2, with the D gene not clear enough to name. The specimen was peripheral blood. This clonotype was obtained from a woman aged 45 to 65 with active or convalescent COVID-19. This receptor carries the CDR3 CASSAPGALRGYTF. The nucleotides are TGTGCCAGCAGTGCCCCGGGAGCCCTAAGGGGCTACACCTTC.